The source of this T cell receptor (beta chain) is a study of blood T cell repertoires in COVID-19. For the study at large: From the United States, Italy and Spain came samples of acute and convalescent COVID-19. PBMCs, B-cell-depleted T cells, or T cells provided the cDNA or gDNA that made up the material.

Source study methods: Estimates of nucleated cell counts were drawn from the amplification of reference gene primers. The repertoire was sequenced with immunoSEQ multiplex PCR; TCRdb's copy has only in-frame clones and lacks some. V, J and clone size are those of that table, while D and trimming were read from the DNA. The sample lists roughly 36,000 clones; approximately 85% were seen once. This CDR3 has 15 amino acids. Losses at the gene ends were 2 bases for V and 4 bases for J; bases not matched to a gene: 8. CDR1 SGHDT and CDR2 YYEEEE come from the germline V gene. The TCR sequence derives from a man aged 60 to 69 with acute or convalescent COVID-19. Sequencing used peripheral blood. The chain combines TRBV5-6 with TRBJ1-2; 7 bases map to TRBD1. This chain's CDR3 is CASSLLRGLGYGYTF. As DNA, the CDR3 is TGTGCCAGCAGCTTACTTAGGGGGCTTGGCTATGGCTACACCTTC.